Listed below are T cell receptor beta chains from one sample, sequenced in a study of CD8 T cells in ankylosing spondylitis. TCRdb re-derived calls from the 5' RACE reads in MiXCR, one entry per CDR3 protein. The sample carries some 340,000 distinct CDR3 sequences, approximately 15% recorded once. The sequenced material came from blood, either unsorted or a sorted T cell fraction (not recorded which). These receptor sequences come from a male donor with ankylosing spondylitis or in good health (not recorded which). Each CDR3 is given with its conserved first and last residue. Fields, in order: V gene, J gene, clone size, D gene, CDR3 DNA, CDR3 protein. D genes are given only for firm matches. Expanded clones are given a class, and other clones once, few, many or no size at all.

TRBV28	TRBJ1-5	few	-	TGTGCCAGCAGTTCCCCAAGAAACTTAAGGGAGCCCCAGCATTTT	CASSSPRNLREPQHF
TRBV14	TRBJ2-3	-	TRBD2	TGTGCCAGCCGCAGACTAGCCACAGATACGCAGTATTTT	CASRRLATDTQYF
TRBV5-1	TRBJ1-4	few	TRBD1	TGCGCCAGCAGCTGGACAGGTGTTACAACTAATGAAAAACTGTTTTTT	CASSWTGVTTNEKLFF
TRBV20-1	TRBJ2-1	-	-	TGCAGTGCTTGGGGTCCGATCGGGATATACAATGAGCAGTTCTTC	CSAWGPIGIYNEQFF
TRBV7-6	TRBJ2-5	-	TRBD2	TGTGCCAGCAGCTTAAGGGCCAGGACTAGCGGGGAAGAGACCCAGTACTTC	CASSLRARTSGEETQYF
TRBV20-1	TRBJ1-2	-	-	TGCAGTGCTAGAGATCATCGGGGGGACTATGGCTACACCTTC	CSARDHRGDYGYTF
TRBV5-1	TRBJ2-3	few	-	TGCGCCAGCAGCTTAAGCCTGGTAGATACGCAGTATTTT	CASSLSLVDTQYF
TRBV12-3/TRBV12-4	TRBJ2-1	many	-	TGTGCCAGCAGTCGACGGGGGGCGGGTTACAATGAGCAGTTCTTC	CASSRRGAGYNEQFF
TRBV12-3/TRBV12-4	TRBJ2-5	few	-	TGTGCCAGCAGACCGGGTGGGTACCAAGAGACCCAGTACTTC	CASRPGGYQETQYF
TRBV12-3/TRBV12-4	TRBJ2-4	-	-	TGTGCCAGCAGTTCCGGGACATCCTCCCCTAAAAACATTCAGTACTTC	CASSSGTSSPKNIQYF
TRBV29-1	TRBJ1-1	few	-	TGCAGCGTTGTTCCGGGGTCCACTGAAGCTTTCTTT	CSVVPGSTEAFF
TRBV5-1	TRBJ2-7	many	-	TGCGCCAGCAGCTTCGCAGGGACCTACGAGCAGTACTTC	CASSFAGTYEQYF
TRBV29-1	TRBJ1-1	-	-	TGCAGCGTTGACCCATTCAGGACTGAAGCTTTCTTT	CSVDPFRTEAFF
TRBV3-1	TRBJ2-2	-	-	TGTGCCAGCAGCCACGGCGGAGTTTTTACCGGGGAGCTGTTTTTT	CASSHGGVFTGELFF
TRBV20-1	TRBJ2-5	few	-	TGCAGTGCCACGGCTCAGGGTTTCGGAGAGACCCAGTACTTC	CSATAQGFGETQYF
TRBV5-1	TRBJ2-5	-	TRBD1	TGCGCCAGCAGCTATACAGGGGGCCCTCAAGAGACCCAGTACTTC	CASSYTGGPQETQYF
TRBV20-1	TRBJ1-1	few	-	TGCAGTGCTAGATCGGAGGGGGGAAACACTGAAGCTTTCTTT	CSARSEGGNTEAFF
TRBV3-1	TRBJ2-2	-	-	TGTGCCAGCAGCCGTTTGAGCCTGAACACCGGGGAGCTGTTTTTT	CASSRLSLNTGELFF
TRBV3-1	TRBJ2-5	few	-	TGTGCCAGCACCCCAGGAGTCCCAGAGACCCAGTACTTC	CASTPGVPETQYF
TRBV6-5	TRBJ1-4	few	-	TGTGCCAGCAGTTACGGACTCACCGGAGTCGGGGAAAAACTGTTTTTT	CASSYGLTGVGEKLFF
TRBV7-2	TRBJ1-1	few	-	TGTGCCAGCAGTCCTAGGGGAGAGGGGGAAGCTTTCTTT	CASSPRGEGEAFF
TRBV10-3	TRBJ2-1	few	TRBD2	TGTGCCTCTCGTAGCGGGGCCTTATACAATGAGCAGTTCTTC	CASRSGALYNEQFF
TRBV12-3/TRBV12-4	TRBJ1-2	-	TRBD1	TGTGCCAGCATCACACAGGGGGACTCAAACTATGGCTACACCTTC	CASITQGDSNYGYTF
TRBV19	TRBJ2-7	few	TRBD1	TGTGCCAGTCTCGGGACAGGGACCTACGAGCAGTACTTC	CASLGTGTYEQYF
TRBV3-1	TRBJ1-4	-	-	TGTGCCAGCAGCCCCGAGAGGGCTAATGAAAAACTGTTTTTT	CASSPERANEKLFF
TRBV5-1	TRBJ1-2	many	TRBD1	TGCGCCAGCAGCTACACCGGGACAGGGACGTCTTATGGCTACACCTTC	CASSYTGTGTSYGYTF
TRBV3-1	TRBJ2-5	-	TRBD2	TGTGCCGTCACCCTAGCGGGGGGGCTTCGAGGAGAGACCCAGTACTTC	CAVTLAGGLRGETQYF
TRBV4-1	TRBJ1-2	few	TRBD1	TGCGCCAGCAGCCAAGTGGCTGGACAGGCGGCCTATGGCTACACCTTC	CASSQVAGQAAYGYTF
TRBV29-1	TRBJ1-4	-	-	TGCAGCGTTGGGGAAGGGGACGAAAAACTGTTTTTT	CSVGEGDEKLFF
TRBV18	TRBJ2-5	few	TRBD2	TGTGCCAGCTCATTGGGCAGCGGGGGCCCCCAAGAGACCCAGTACTTC	CASSLGSGGPQETQYF
TRBV20-1	TRBJ2-3	few	TRBD2	TGCAGTGCTAGACGTAGCGGGACCCGGGGAGATACGCAGTATTTT	CSARRSGTRGDTQYF